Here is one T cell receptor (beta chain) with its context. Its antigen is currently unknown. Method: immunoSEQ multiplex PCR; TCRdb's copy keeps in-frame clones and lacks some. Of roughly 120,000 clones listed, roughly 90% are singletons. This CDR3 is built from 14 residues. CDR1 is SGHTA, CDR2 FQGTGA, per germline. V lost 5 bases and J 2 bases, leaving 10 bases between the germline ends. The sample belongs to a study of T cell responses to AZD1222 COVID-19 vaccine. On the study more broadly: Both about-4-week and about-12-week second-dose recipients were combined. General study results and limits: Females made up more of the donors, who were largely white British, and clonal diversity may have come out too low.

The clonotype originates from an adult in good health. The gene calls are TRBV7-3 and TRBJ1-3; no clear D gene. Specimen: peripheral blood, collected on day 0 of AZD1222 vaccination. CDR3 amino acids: CASSQGNPGNTIYF. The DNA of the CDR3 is TGTGCCAGCAGCCAAGGAAACCCTGGAAACACCATATATTTT.